This note documents a single TCR beta chain sequence. In the authors' workflow: Estimation of nucleated cell counts relied on the amplification of reference gene primers. Measured with immunoSEQ multiplex PCR; TCRdb has only the in-frame clones, and not every one. V, J and clone size were drawn from that table, and D and trimming were deduced from the DNA. The profile covers under 550,000 clones, with 70% to 90% appearing a single time and 0.8% to 0.9% taken by the ten largest. The sample originates from a study of blood T cell repertoires in COVID-19. About the research overall: Acute and convalescent COVID-19 samples came from the United States, Italy and Spain. T cells, B-cell-depleted T cells, or PBMCs supplied cDNA or gDNA.

Germline assignment: CDR1 SGDLS and CDR2 YYNGEE. Trimming removed 2 bases from V and 2 bases from J, with 11 bases in between. This CDR3 contains 14 residues. Input material: peripheral blood. This TCR was sampled from a man younger than 35 with COVID-19, enrolled during active disease. The chain recombines TRBV9 with TRBJ2-7, with a weak D call TRBD1 (6 bases). As DNA, the CDR3 is TGTGCCAGCAGCGTCGGCGACAGGCCCTACGAGCAGTACTTC. It translates to CASSVGDRPYEQYF.